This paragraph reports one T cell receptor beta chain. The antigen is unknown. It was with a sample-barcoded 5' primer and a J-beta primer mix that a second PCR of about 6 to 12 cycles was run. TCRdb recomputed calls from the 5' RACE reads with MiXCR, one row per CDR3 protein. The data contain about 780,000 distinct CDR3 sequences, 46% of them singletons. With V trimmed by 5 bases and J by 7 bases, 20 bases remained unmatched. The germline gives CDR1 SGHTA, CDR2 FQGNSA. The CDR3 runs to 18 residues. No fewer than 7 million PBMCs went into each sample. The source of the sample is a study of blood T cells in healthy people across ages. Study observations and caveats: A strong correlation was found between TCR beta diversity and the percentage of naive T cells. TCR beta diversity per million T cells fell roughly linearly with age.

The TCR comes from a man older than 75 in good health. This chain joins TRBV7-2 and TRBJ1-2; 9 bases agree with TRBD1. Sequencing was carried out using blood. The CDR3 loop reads CASSLLDRGGMGPCGYTF. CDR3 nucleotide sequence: TGTGCCAGCAGCCTCCTCGACAGGGGGGGAATGGGCCCCTGTGGCTACACCTTC.